The 29 T cell receptor beta chains below come from one sample, sequenced in a study of beta chain features in type 1 diabetes. The authors reverse transcribed all of the isolated RNA, so sequencing captured expressed TCRB transcripts. Sequencing used immunoSEQ multiplex PCR; TCRdb keeps in-frame clones, though not all of them. Here the sample spans roughly 610,000 clones, about a sixth being singletons. Specimen: naive CD4+ T cells from blood. The receptor set was obtained from a young man in good health.

V is TRBV10-3 and J is TRBJ2-2; D perhaps matches TRBD2 (5 bases). Germline CDR1 reads ENHRY; CDR2 reads SYGVKD. The CDR3 sequence is 12 residues long. Trimming pared 6 bases from V and 7 bases from J, leaving 9 bases between. CDR3 sequence: CAIRLVSGELFF. CDR3 nucleotides: TGTGCCATCAGACTAGTAAGCGGGGAGCTGTTTTTT.

A note on this clone: The junction does not match germline at one end; this may be a read error. J is TRBJ2-3 and V is TRBV7-7, with 7 bases lining up with TRBD2. The CDR3 length is 14 residues. Germline-derived CDR1 and CDR2 are SSHAT and FNYEAQ (reference sequence). As DNA, the CDR3 is TGTGCTAGCAGCTACTCGGGGGGTACAGATACGCAGTATTTT. This gives the protein CASSYSGGTDTQYF.

V usage is TRBV7-3 and J usage is TRBJ2-7; D not certain. The CDR3 contains 16 residues. From germline, CDR1 is SGHTA and CDR2 FQGTGA. The V and J ends lost 1 base and 0 bases respectively, with 13 bases between them. The CDR3 coding sequence is TGTGCCAGCAGCTTAAGGCCCATCTCGGCCTCCTACGAGCAGTACTTC. The encoded protein is CASSLRPISASYEQYF. The complete variable domain, with remaining parts taken from reference TRBV7-3 and TRBJ2-7, reads GAGVSQTPSNKVTEKGKYVELRCDPISGHTALYWYRQSLGQGPEFLIYFQGTGAADDSGLPNDRFFAVRPEGSVSTLKIQRTERGDSAVYLCASSLRPISASYEQYFGPGTRLTVT.

The V gene is TRBV30, the J gene TRBJ1-2, with 11 bases identical to TRBD1. V lost 0 bases and J lost 1; bases outside the gene matches: 13. Per germline, CDR1 GTSNPN and CDR2 SVGIG (reference sequence). The CDR3 consists of 19 residues. The CDR3 region is CAWSVGGGTGGFGNYGYTF. CDR3 nucleotide sequence: TGTGCCTGGAGTGTAGGCGGCGGGACAGGGGGTTTCGGTAACTATGGCTACACCTTC.

This clone was found a few times. This rearrangement joins TRBV7-2 to TRBJ2-1, with 8 bases matching TRBD1. Germline V gives CDR1 SGHTA, CDR2 FQGNSA. CDR3 size: 16 residues. V lost 4 bases to trimming and J lost 2 bases; unmatched junction nucleotides: 7. The CDR3 DNA is TGTGCCAGCAGCTCCACCGGGACAGGAACCTACAATGAGCAGTTCTTC. This codes for CASSSTGTGTYNEQFF.

This chain uses TRBV29-1 with TRBJ1-1; D is unresolved. Trimming left V 7 bases short and J 6 bases short, with 15 bases between. The germline V gene encodes CDR1 SQVTM and CDR2 ANQGSEA. The CDR3 totals 12 residues. CDR3 loop: CSAASGIAEAFF. The CDR3, as DNA: TGCAGCGCCGCTTCGGGGATCGCTGAAGCTTTCTTT.

This clone showed up just a few times. The chain combines TRBV4-2 with TRBJ1-1; D remains ambiguous. This CDR3 is built from 14 residues. Germline CDR1 reads LGHNA; CDR2 reads YNFKEQ. Trimming took 1 base from V and 1 from J, leaving 7 bases between them. DNA for the CDR3: TGTGCCAGCAGCCAAGGGCTAAAGAACACTGAAGCTTTCTTT. Translation gives CASSQGLKNTEAFF.

V and J are TRBV9 and TRBJ2-5; 8 bases are a match to TRBD1. The germline gives CDR1 SGDLS, CDR2 YYNGEE. Trimming cost V 5 bases and J 13 bases; bases outside gene matches: 7. The CDR3 totals 11 residues. The chain's CDR3 is CASSLTGELYF. The CDR3, as DNA: TGTGCCAGCAGTCTGACAGGGGAACTGTACTTC.

The genes are TRBV7-2 and TRBJ2-4, with 13 bases fitting TRBD2. Germline loops: CDR1 SGHTA, CDR2 FQGNSA. The CDR3 runs 18 residues. The J segment lost 9 bases and the V segment lost 1 base, leaving 12 bases of the junction unmatched. The CDR3 here is CASSLVSTSGRGKGIQYF. DNA of the CDR3: TGTGCCAGCAGCTTAGTTTCTACTAGCGGGAGGGGGAAGGGCATTCAGTACTTC.

This chain connects TRBV19 to TRBJ2-4; TRBD2 is a possible D gene (6 bases). The germline gives CDR1 LNHDA, CDR2 SQIVND (reference sequence). The V and J ends lost 3 bases and 2 bases respectively, with 17 bases between them. CDR3 length: 17 residues. CDR3 nucleotides: TGTGCCAGTAGTATCGGGGGAAACGGGTTACCCAAAAACATTCAGTACTTC. It codes for CASSIGGNGLPKNIQYF. The variable domain in full, with the rest retrieved from reference TRBV19 and TRBJ2-4, is DGGITQSPKYLFRKEGQNVTLSCEQNLNHDAMYWYRQDPGQGLRLIYYSQIVNDFQKGDIAEGYSVSREKKESFPLTVTSAQKNPTAFYLCASSIGGNGLPKNIQYFGAGTRLSVL.

This chain uses TRBV20-1 with TRBJ2-7, with no clear D. Deletions cut 6 bases from V and 3 bases from J, with 9 bases between. Per germline, CDR1 DFQATT and CDR2 SNEGSKA (reference sequence). The CDR3 sequence is 11 residues long. CDR3 sequence (DNA): TGCAGTGCCGGGCAGGTCTACGAGCAGTACTTC. Translated: CSAGQVYEQYF.

The chain links TRBV10-3 to TRBJ2-4; a possible D gene is TRBD1 (5 bases). This CDR3 is 13 amino acids long. Germline V gene data show CDR1 as ENHRY and CDR2 as SYGVKD. Trimming stripped 4 bases from V and 4 bases from J, with 8 bases between. CDR3 in amino acids: CAISAGSKNIQYF. CDR3 nucleotide sequence: TGTGCCATCAGTGCAGGGTCGAAAAACATTCAGTACTTC.

This clone showed up just a few times. J is TRBJ2-1 and V is TRBV28; possibly TRBD2 for D (5 bases). This CDR3 region has 15 residues. V lost 3 bases to trimming and J lost 1 base, with 10 bases between them. The germline V gene has CDR1 MDHEN and CDR2 SYDVKM. In nucleotides, the CDR3 is TGTGCCAGCAGTTTGAGTCCGGGGTCCTACAATGAGCAGTTCTTC. Translating gives CASSLSPGSYNEQFF. The full variable domain, rest sourced from reference TRBV28 and TRBJ2-1, is DVKVTQSSRYLVKRTGEKVFLECVQDMDHENMFWYRQDPGLGLRLIYFSYDVKMKEKGDIPEGYSVSREKKERFSLILESASTNQTSMYLCASSLSPGSYNEQFFGPGTRLTVL.

The rearrangement uses TRBV7-9 and TRBJ2-7, with a weak D call TRBD1 (5 bases). CDR3 length equals 15 residues. Germline CDR1 reads SEHNR; CDR2 reads FQNEAQ (reference sequence). V lost 0 bases and J 6 bases, leaving 15 bases between the germline ends. CDR3 DNA sequence: TGTGCCAGCAGCTTAGCTTGGGCAGGGTCCGGCGAGCAGTACTTC. Protein sequence: CASSLAWAGSGEQYF.

The chain combines TRBV9 with TRBJ2-5; D perhaps matches TRBD1 (5 bases). Germline-derived CDR1 and CDR2 are SGDLS and YYNGEE. Trimming shortened V by 0 bases and J by 1 base, and 13 bases separated the two germline ends. The CDR3 sequence is 16 residues long. CDR3 DNA sequence: TGTGCCAGCAGCGTAGCCCTGGACACGGGCCAAGAGACCCAGTACTTC. It encodes CASSVALDTGQETQYF. Full variable domain (missing parts from reference TRBV9 and TRBJ2-5): DSGVTQTPKHLITATGQRVTLRCSPRSGDLSVYWYQQSLDQGLQFLIQYYNGEERAKGNILERFSAQQFPDLHSELNLSSLELGDSALYFCASSVALDTGQETQYFGPGTRLLVL.

The table lists this clone with a few counts. This chain joins TRBV14 and TRBJ1-4, with D uncertain. The CDR3 has 16 amino acids. Deletions cut 1 base from V and 8 bases from J, with 17 bases between. Germline loops: CDR1 SGHDN, CDR2 FVKESK. As DNA, the CDR3 is TGTGCCAGCAGCCAAGGCGAAGGGATCTTACAGGAAAAACTGTTTTTT. Amino acid sequence: CASSQGEGILQEKLFF.

The chain has TRBV28 and TRBJ1-1, with 7 bases fitting TRBD1. Germline CDR1 reads MDHEN; CDR2 reads SYDVKM. This CDR3 region has 13 residues. V dropped 6 bases and J dropped 10; count of bases not matched to a gene: 11. The CDR3 loop reads CASRPDRVKRAFF. CDR3 nucleotides: TGTGCCAGCAGACCAGACAGGGTTAAGAGAGCTTTCTTT.

In its sample, this clone was seen a few times. The J gene is TRBJ2-4, the V gene TRBV5-1; 7 nucleotides match TRBD2. CDR1 is SGHRS, CDR2 YFSETQ, per germline. This CDR3 comprises 15 residues. V dropped 4 bases and J dropped 8; count of bases not matched to a gene: 12. CDR3 bases: TGCGCCAGCAGCCCGGAGGGGCCAGGGAGGGACATTCAGTACTTC. Protein sequence: CASSPEGPGRDIQYF.

The genes are TRBV19 and TRBJ2-6; D is possibly TRBD2 (6 bases). Germline loops: CDR1 LNHDA, CDR2 SQIVND (reference sequence). The CDR3 totals 16 residues. With 7 bases removed from V and 3 bases from J, the gap between germline ends came to 16 bases. The CDR3 sequence: CASITSPGSGANVLTF. The CDR3 nucleotides read TGTGCCAGTATAACTAGCCCTGGGAGTGGGGCCAACGTCCTGACTTTC.

The J gene is TRBJ2-6, the V gene TRBV9; no reliable D call. CDR1 and CDR2 (germline): SGDLS, YYNGEE. CDR3 length equals 14 residues. The germline V and J ends were trimmed by 4 bases and 0 bases, with 5 bases remaining between them. The CDR3 bases are TGTGCCAGCAGCAGGGTCTCTGGGGCCAACGTCCTGACTTTC. This gives the protein CASSRVSGANVLTF.

The gene calls are TRBV4-1 and TRBJ1-5; no clear D gene. Trimming pared 0 bases from V and 2 bases from J, leaving 14 bases between. This CDR3 contains 17 residues. CDR1 and CDR2 from the germline V gene are MGHRA and YSYEKL. The CDR3 is CASSQDSRDGGNQPQHF. Here the CDR3 DNA reads TGCGCCAGCAGCCAAGATAGTAGAGATGGGGGCAATCAGCCCCAGCATTTT.

J is TRBJ1-3 and V is TRBV29-1; D is unclear. CDR3 length equals 14 residues. CDR1 is SQVTM, CDR2 ANQGSEA, per germline. V lost 4 bases and J lost 2, with 12 bases in between. This CDR3 is CSVGRDLAGNTIYF. CDR3 nucleotide sequence: TGCAGCGTTGGAAGGGATCTGGCTGGAAACACCATATATTTT. Based on the CDR3 plus reference TRBV29-1 and TRBJ1-3, the full variable domain is SAVISQKPSRDICQRGTSLTIQCQVDSQVTMMFWYRQQPGQSLTLIATANQGSEATYESGFVIDKFPISRPNLTFSTLTVSNMSPEDSSIYLCSVGRDLAGNTIYFGEGSWLTVV.

This clone has only a few counts. The rearrangement links TRBV28 to TRBJ1-2; D is unclear. From germline, CDR1 is MDHEN and CDR2 SYDVKM. Trimming removed 8 bases at V and 5 bases at J, with 12 bases between. CDR3 length: 12 residues. The CDR3 reads CASCPKWYGYTF. CDR3 nucleotide sequence: TGTGCCAGCTGTCCAAAGTGGTATGGCTACACCTTC.

This clone was counted between two and nine times. The chain is built from TRBV5-1 and TRBJ2-2; D is possibly TRBD1 (5 bases). This CDR3 contains 14 residues. The V end lost 0 bases, the J end lost 4 bases, and 7 bases lay between the germline ends. Germline V gene lookup returns CDR1 SGHRS and CDR2 YFSETQ. The CDR3 nucleotides read TGCGCCAGCAGCTTGGCAGGGTCCACCGGGGAGCTGTTTTTT. Protein product: CASSLAGSTGELFF. Full variable domain (remainder filled in from reference TRBV5-1 and TRBJ2-2): KAGVTQTPRYLIKTRGQQVTLSCSPISGHRSVSWYQQTPGQGLQFLFEYFSETQRNKGNFPGRFSGRQFSNSRSEMNVSTLELGDSALYLCASSLAGSTGELFFGEGSRLTVL.

This clone was detected only a few times. This chain links TRBV29-1 with TRBJ2-1; a weak D match, TRBD2 (5 bases). V was pared by 4 bases and J by 9 bases, with 19 bases between. This CDR3 has 14 residues. Per germline, CDR1 SQVTM and CDR2 ANQGSEA. The CDR3 here is CSVVRGASNSEQFF. CDR3 in DNA: TGCAGCGTTGTTCGGGGTGCTAGTAATAGTGAGCAGTTCTTC.

This clone has more than one count but fewer than ten. The chain recombines TRBV9 with TRBJ2-3; D is possibly TRBD1 (6 bases). Germline V CDR1 and CDR2: SGDLS, YYNGEE. The CDR3 length is 15 residues. V was shortened by 3 bases and J by 0 bases, with 11 bases between the two germline ends. The CDR3 nucleotides are TGTGCCAGCAGCGGCGGACAGCTTAGCACAGATACGCAGTATTTT. Protein sequence: CASSGGQLSTDTQYF. Full variable domain (outside the CDR3, taken from reference TRBV9 and TRBJ2-3): DSGVTQTPKHLITATGQRVTLRCSPRSGDLSVYWYQQSLDQGLQFLIQYYNGEERAKGNILERFSAQQFPDLHSELNLSSLELGDSALYFCASSGGQLSTDTQYFGPGTRLTVL.

This clone was recorded a few times. CDR3 bases: TGTGCCAGCAGCCTAAGTCCCGGGACAGGGGACGAGCAGTACTTC. Translating it yields CASSLSPGTGDEQYF. This sequence joins TRBV7-2 and TRBJ2-7, with 10 positions matching TRBD1. CDR3 size: 15 residues. With V trimmed by 5 bases and J by 5 bases, 9 bases remained unmatched. CDR1 is SGHTA and CDR2 is FQGNSA in the germline V gene.

The V gene is TRBV6-5, the J gene TRBJ1-5; 7 bases match TRBD1. The CDR3 consists of 13 residues. V dropped 6 bases and J dropped 6; count of bases not matched to a gene: 5. Per the germline V gene, CDR1 is MNHEY and CDR2 is SVGAGI. The DNA for the CDR3 is TGTGCCAGCAGGGCAGGGGGGGGTCAGCCCCAGCATTTT. It yields the protein CASRAGGGQPQHF.

The V call is TRBV4-1, the J call TRBJ2-5; the D gene could be TRBD1 or TRBD2 (6 bases each). The CDR3 spans 18 residues. V was pared by 2 bases and J by 2 bases, with 21 bases between. Germline CDR1 reads MGHRA; CDR2 reads YSYEKL. The CDR3 nucleotides are TGCGCCAGCAGCCAACTTAGGGGGGCTAGCAGACAACAAGAGACCCAGTACTTC. Translating gives CASSQLRGASRQQETQYF.